This paragraph reports one T cell receptor (beta chain). Its antigen is unknown. The sample originates from a study of early stage breast cancer tumors. Study at large: Most invasive tumors, about 75% of the 16, were ER+/PR+/HER2-.

Clones were sequenced by immunoSEQ multiplex PCR, and TCRdb holds only the in-frame ones, with some missing. The sample shows about 38,000 clones, around 70% of them seen only once. In germline, CDR1 is SGHDN, CDR2 FVKESK. This CDR3 region has 11 residues. The V end lost 1 base, the J end lost 7 bases, and 5 bases lay between the germline ends. General observations from the study: Commonly generated sequences made up most enriched TCRB sequences shared between patients. Chain pairing and CD4, CD8 or FOXP3 expression were not captured.

V and J are TRBV14 and TRBJ2-7; D ambiguous. The sample was blood. This receptor was taken from a person aged 55 to 69 with breast cancer. The CDR3 sequence is CASSQALEQYF. Here the CDR3 DNA reads TGTGCCAGCAGCCAAGCTTTGGAGCAGTACTTC.